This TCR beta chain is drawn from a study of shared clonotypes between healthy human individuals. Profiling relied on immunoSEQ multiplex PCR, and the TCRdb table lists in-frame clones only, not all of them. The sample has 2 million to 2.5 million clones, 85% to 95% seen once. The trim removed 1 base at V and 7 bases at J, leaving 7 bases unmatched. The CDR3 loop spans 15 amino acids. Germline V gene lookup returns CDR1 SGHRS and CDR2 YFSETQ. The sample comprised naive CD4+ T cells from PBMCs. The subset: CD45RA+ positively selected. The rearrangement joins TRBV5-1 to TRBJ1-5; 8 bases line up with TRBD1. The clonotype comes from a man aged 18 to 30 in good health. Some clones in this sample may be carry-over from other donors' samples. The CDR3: CASSLTGGPDQPQHF. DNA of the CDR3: TGCGCCAGCAGCTTGACAGGGGGTCCGGACCAGCCCCAGCATTTT.